This T cell receptor (beta chain) appears in the sequencing data of a study of cytomegalovirus exposure and HLA in healthy donors. Study-level findings and limits: Being productive about 87% or about 30% of the time was typical of most TCR beta V segments in an earlier analysis. Later analysis identified a missense DCLRE1C variant that was linked to TCR beta V- and J-gene trimming.

The sample holds a few counts of this clone. What it recognizes is unknown. The PCR used 60 Vbeta and 13 Jbeta primers. Sequenced by immunoSEQ multiplex PCR; TCRdb stores in-frame clones only, minus some. The data contain around 190,000 clones, around three quarters of them singletons. Germline V gives CDR1 LNHDA, CDR2 SQIVND (reference sequence). V trimming: 7 bases; J trimming: 2 bases; junction bases outside the gene matches: 4. The CDR3 runs 14 residues. This sequence joins TRBV19 and TRBJ2-3, with 9 bases matching TRBD2. The sequencing sample was made of PBMCs. The origin of this receptor is a man aged 25-40 years in good health and CMV-seronegative. CDR3 DNA sequence: TGTGCCAGTACCTCTAGCGGGAACACAGATACGCAGTATTTT. Translation gives CASTSSGNTDTQYF.